This T cell receptor beta chain appears in the sequencing data of a study of beta chain features in type 1 diabetes. Study background: Similarity in age, gender and cell yields was seen between patients and healthy donors.

Cell sorting via CD45RO/CCR7/CD25/CD127/CD95/CD27 was performed to obtain CD4+ naive, central memory, regulatory and stem cell-like memory cells. Study-wide points: A closer apparent resemblance between naive, central memory and Treg TCRB repertoires was seen in patients than in healthy donors. Patients with Type 1 diabetes showed moderately but significantly shorter TCRB CDR3s in all four CD4+ subsets.

The authors reverse transcribed all of the isolated RNA, so sequencing captured expressed TCRB transcripts. This table comes from immunoSEQ multiplex PCR, and its TCRdb copy is limited to in-frame clones, with some not included. The sample comprises 200,000 to 250,000 clones, under 13% of which are singletons, and 1% to 1.5% rests with the top ten. Note on this clone: Its antigen is undetermined.

The CDR3 is 14 residues long. Germline CDR1 reads SGHDT; CDR2 reads YYEEEE. V lost 0 bases to trimming and J lost 11 bases, with 15 bases between them. The V call is TRBV5-6, the J call TRBJ1-5; tentatively, D is TRBD1 (6 bases). Sequencing input: central memory CD4+ T cells from blood. This receptor was identified in a man aged 18 to 29 in good health. DNA for the CDR3: TGTGCCAGCAGCTTGGGACAGGCCGGAATGTCCCAGCATTTT. It specifies CASSLGQAGMSQHF.